This is a list of T cell receptor beta chains from one sample in a study of blood T cells in healthy people across ages. TCRdb re-analysed the 5' RACE reads in MiXCR, keeping a single row per CDR3 protein. The sample carries hundreds of thousands of distinct CDR3 sequences, 45% to 60% recorded once. Material for sequencing was blood. Receptors were obtained from a woman aged 80 or over in good health. The CDR3 runs from the conserved cysteine through the conserved F or W. D genes are given only for firm matches. Clone size is not always given. Where it is, it says once, few, many or a class for expanded clones.

V	D	size	J	CDR3	DNA
TRBV11-2	TRBD2	few	TRBJ2-7	CASSLGGSGSYEQYF	TGTGCCAGCAGTTTAGGCGGGAGTGGGAGCTACGAGCAGTACTTC
TRBV5-1	-	-	TRBJ1-1	CASSLGDRRTTEAFF	TGCGCCAGCAGCTTGGGGGACCGCCGAACAACTGAAGCTTTCTTT
TRBV5-1	-	once	TRBJ2-3	CASSPGEVTGTQYF	TGCGCCAGCAGCCCCGGCGAAGTGACAGGTACGCAGTATTTT
TRBV29-1	TRBD2	-	TRBJ2-5	CSVRGLAGDYETQYF	TGCAGCGTCCGCGGCCTAGCGGGAGATTATGAGACCCAGTACTTC
TRBV12-3/TRBV12-4	TRBD1	many	TRBJ2-5	CASNSRTRDRETQYF	TGTGCCAGCAACTCAAGAACAAGGGACAGGGAGACCCAGTACTTC
TRBV18	TRBD2	many	TRBJ2-5	CASSPLAGGETQYF	TGTGCCAGCTCACCACTAGCGGGAGGAGAGACCCAGTACTTC
TRBV7-9	-	-	TRBJ1-6	CASSLQAGGTSPLHF	TGTGCCAGCAGCTTACAGGCTGGGGGGACTTCACCCCTCCACTTT
TRBV9	TRBD2	few	TRBJ2-1	CASSGRLAGGNEQFF	TGTGCCAGCAGCGGGAGACTAGCGGGGGGCAATGAGCAGTTCTTC
TRBV5-6	-	-	TRBJ1-5	CASSARGPNQPQHF	TGTGCCAGCAGCGCCAGGGGACCAAATCAGCCCCAGCATTTT
TRBV5-1	TRBD1	-	TRBJ2-1	CASSLQGIGNEQFF	TGCGCCAGCAGCTTACAGGGGATAGGTAATGAGCAGTTCTTC
TRBV27	TRBD2	many	TRBJ2-3	CASSLTSPSGADTQYF	TGTGCCAGCAGCCTCACTAGCCCGAGCGGGGCAGATACGCAGTATTTT
TRBV11-2	-	few	TRBJ2-1	CASSLRAGGQSSYNEQFF	TGTGCCAGCAGCTTAAGGGCGGGGGGACAGAGCTCCTACAATGAGCAGTTCTTC
TRBV5-1	TRBD2	-	TRBJ2-1	CASSLATAGGLRDEQFF	TGCGCCAGCAGCTTGGCAACAGCGGGGGGCCTTAGGGATGAGCAGTTCTTC
TRBV4-2	-	many	TRBJ1-1	CASSQVGRNTEAFF	TGTGCCAGCAGCCAAGTAGGGAGGAACACTGAAGCTTTCTTT
TRBV24-1	TRBD1	many	TRBJ2-7	CATRSGQGVNEQYF	TGTGCCACCCGTTCGGGACAGGGTGTGAACGAGCAGTACTTC
TRBV29-1	-	many	TRBJ1-2	CSTRTRNYGYTF	TGCAGCACCCGGACCCGGAACTATGGCTACACCTTC
TRBV3-1	-	few	TRBJ1-1	CASSHINTEAFF	TGTGCCAGCAGCCATATTAACACTGAAGCTTTCTTT